This T cell receptor (beta chain) came from a study of Graves' ophthalmopathy and Graves' hyperthyroidism (dated by TCRdb to 2016 to 2019). For the study in its entirety: Peripheral blood was collected at initial diagnosis, before any treatment. The study used signatures of the TCR beta repertoire to tell Graves' ophthalmopathy apart from Graves' hyperthyroidism and to predict which patients would progress to ophthalmopathy. In total, around 130 blood samples were TCR-sequenced: around 42 ophthalmopathy, some 75 hyperthyroidism and approximately 17 hyperthyroidism-to-ophthalmopathy patients. To explore V-J signatures that separate ophthalmopathy from hyperthyroidism, a discovery set of about a hundred patients was enrolled, consisting of 43 with ophthalmopathy and 57 with stable hyperthyroidism. For independent validation, a separate cohort was made up of 18 hyperthyroidism patients plus 17 patients who later progressed from hyperthyroidism to ophthalmopathy. In 6 or 7 hyperthyroidism patients, T-cell repertoires of thyroid tissue and blood were compared. Once sampling was done, hyperthyroidism patients were given methimazole at a starting dose of 30 mg daily, while ophthalmopathy patients were given high-dose intravenous methylprednisolone. Overall study outcomes, separate from this receptor: Most of the expanded thyroid clonotypes with a frequency above 0.001 were also detected in blood, and it was suggested that the thyroid immune response may be reflected by blood repertoires. In cross-validation, the 13-signature model distinguished ophthalmopathy from stable hyperthyroidism with 85% to 90% sensitivity and roughly 81% specificity, and in the test set the corresponding values were roughly 80% and 75%. Sample size was not statistically predetermined, and group allocation was not concealed from the investigators. In validation, the model predicted ophthalmopathy progression with 70.59% sensitivity and roughly 72% specificity; fewer than 15 predicted patients were CT-confirmed with GO in a median of about 6.2 months.

The germline V gene supplies CDR1 KGHSH and CDR2 LQKENI. V is cut by 6 bases and J by 1 base, and the space between the germline ends is 15 bases. Counted from cysteine to phenylalanine, this CDR3 has 15 amino acids. Of all the DNA, just the CDR3 is kept, 45 bases in frame from base 1. TCR beta CDR3 regions were amplified from RNA transcripts for repertoire sequencing. HTBI primers and the Qiagen OneStep RT-PCR kit were used in a first-round RT-PCR, which was followed by a second-round multiplex PCR, size selection and purification. Libraries were sequenced on an Illumina HiSeq2000 using paired-end 100 bp reads. For the original study's pipeline: SOAPnuke was used for read processing, and reads with adapters, uncalled bases, a mean Phred below 15, or no exact constant-primer or identifier match were discarded. COPE v1.2.5 was used to merge high-quality paired reads. Clonotypes were defined as unique nucleotide sequences and were aligned to IMGT TRB V, D and J references using MiTCR v1.1. Only V-J combinations with frequency above 0.0001 were analysed, covering 98% to 99.2% of repertoires. A TCR clonal expansion and chaos score per V-J combination was defined as the ratio of F50 clonal expansion to chaos observed in the TCRdist matrix. Features were reduced by Welch's t-statistics and random forest to approximately 13 V-J combinations, which fed a naive Bayes classifier. The Morisita-Horn index was used to measure how similar the thyroid and blood repertoires were. TCRdb itself trimmed the public reads at Q25 with fastp, ran MiXCR and retained productive beta chains. Every distinct CDR3 protein forms one entry, paired with its most common genes and DNA. TCRdb, not the authors, supplied the V and J calls. Across this sample there are more than 300,000 distinct CDR3 sequences, with 15% to 20% seen only once. The ten most abundant clones make up roughly 2.6% of the sample.

Hyperthyroidism was considered stable if no progression to ophthalmopathy occurred within 18 months of follow-up. The hyperthyroidism patients were 18 to 65 years old and newly diagnosed, with a disease duration of less than 2 months. Patients with other autoimmune diseases, uncontrolled infections, pregnancy or lactation were excluded from the study. Diagnosis relied on clinical symptoms, serum thyroxine, TRAb, thyroid ultrasound and orbital computed tomography. Ficoll-Paque density gradient centrifugation was used to isolate PBMCs from 8.5 to 10 ml of fresh peripheral blood. Trizol reagent was used to extract the total RNA, and its quality was then checked on an Agilent 2100 Bioanalyzer. In this sample, this clonotype turned up a few times. Its antigen is unknown. No quality values exist for individual bases; no much larger clone is one base distant.

The sequenced material came from peripheral blood. The receptor was isolated from an adult woman with stable Graves' hyperthyroidism. The chain is encoded by TRBV18 joined to TRBJ1-1, with TRBD1 tentatively as D gene (5 bases match). CDR3 reads: CASSLQQGPNTEAFF. The DNA reads TGTGCCAGCTCCCTTCAGCAGGGCCCGAACACTGAAGCTTTCTTT.